One sample yielded the 22 T cell receptor beta chains listed below, sequenced in a study of blood T cells in healthy people across ages. A second roughly 6 to 11 cycle PCR used barcoded and J-beta primers. TCRdb reprocessed the 5' RACE reads via MiXCR and lists one record per CDR3 protein. This table holds 550,000 to 750,000 distinct CDR3 sequences, about 21% found once. Sequences were obtained from blood. These receptors were taken from a man aged 70 or older in good health.

This clonotype showed up just a few times. This chain links TRBV5-1 with TRBJ2-7, with 10 bases that match TRBD1. The DNA end favors TRBJ2-1, so the J call may be wrong. Looked up from germline, CDR1 is SGHRS and CDR2 is YFSETQ. CDR3 size: 15 residues. This chain's CDR3 is CASTSGTGVDNEQFF. CDR3 DNA: TGCGCCAGCACCTCCGGGACAGGGGTGGATAATGAGCAGTTCTTC.

This clonotype was picked up a small number of times. CDR3 sequence reads: CASSQELDKYTGELFF. Here the CDR3 DNA reads TGCGCCAGCAGCCAAGAATTAGACAAGTACACCGGGGAGCTGTTTTTT. This sequence joins TRBV4-3 and TRBJ2-2; D is unresolved. Germline CDR1 reads LGHNA; CDR2 reads YSLEER. The CDR3 loop spans 16 amino acids. The V and J ends lost 0 bases and 3 bases respectively, with 11 bases between them.

The rearrangement joins TRBV28 to TRBJ1-1; 7 positions match TRBD1. The CDR3 has 15 residues. V dropped 5 bases and J dropped 0; count of bases not matched to a gene: 6. Germline lookup yields CDR1 MDHEN and CDR2 SYDVKM. The CDR3 is CASSPRQGVNTEAFF. CDR3 DNA sequence: TGTGCCAGCAGTCCTCGACAGGGAGTGAACACTGAAGCTTTCTTT.

This clonotype was seen more than once but under ten times. The rearrangement joins TRBV4-2 to TRBJ1-2; TRBD1 agrees at 7 bases. The V gene's germline CDR1 is LGHNA and CDR2 YNFKEQ. V was clipped by 3 bases and J by 7 bases; unmatched bases: 8. This CDR3 is built from 14 residues. Here the CDR3 reads CASSQNTGVGGYTF. The CDR3 coding sequence is TGTGCCAGCAGCCAGAACACAGGGGTAGGTGGCTACACCTTC.

The V and J genes are TRBV6-2 or TRBV6-3 and TRBJ1-6; TRBD1 is a possible D gene (6 bases). The CDR3 consists of 12 residues. The germline V gene encodes CDR1 MNHEY and CDR2 SVGEGT. V gave up 6 bases and J gave up 8 bases, with 8 bases separating them. CDR3 DNA: TGTGCCAGCAGGAAGGGGGATTCACCCCTCCACTTT. Protein product: CASRKGDSPLHF.

The V gene is TRBV7-3, the J gene TRBJ2-2, with D uncertain. Germline V gene sequence: CDR1 SGHTA, CDR2 FQGTGA. The V gene lost 5 bases and the J gene lost 0 bases, with 13 bases spanning the gap. CDR3 length: 16 amino acids. CDR3 in DNA: TGTGCCAGCAGCCCAGACGTGACTCCGAACACCGGGGAGCTGTTTTTT. Translated, it gives CASSPDVTPNTGELFF.

CDR3 in DNA: TGTGCCACCAGCAGAAACCAGGGAACTGAAGCTTTCTTT. Its protein product is CATSRNQGTEAFF. This sequence joins TRBV15 and TRBJ1-1; the D gene is possibly TRBD1 (5 bases). The CDR3 runs to 13 residues. The germline gives CDR1 LNHNV, CDR2 YYDKDF (reference sequence). Trimming took off 2 bases at V and 5 bases at J, with 9 bases between the two ends.

There are many counts of this clonotype. The chain employs TRBV12-3 or TRBV12-4 and TRBJ2-3; tentative D call: TRBD2 (5 bases). This CDR3 contains 13 residues. V gave up 5 bases and J gave up 2 bases, with 8 bases separating them. The CDR3 here is CASSLLDTDTQYF. The CDR3 region has the DNA TGTGCCAGCAGTCTACTAGACACAGATACGCAGTATTTT.

This clonotype was counted only a few times. The CDR3 is CSARARGPMYEQYF. CDR3 bases: TGCAGTGCTAGAGCCCGGGGTCCAATGTACGAGCAGTACTTC. The V and J genes are TRBV20-1 and TRBJ2-7; D is perhaps TRBD2 (5 bases). This CDR3 spans 14 amino acids. Per germline, CDR1 DFQATT and CDR2 SNEGSKA (reference sequence). V was shortened by 1 base and J by 4 bases, with 14 bases between the two germline ends.

There are a few counts of this clonotype. The V call is TRBV12-3 or TRBV12-4, the J call TRBJ2-4; D gene ambiguous. The CDR3 runs 13 residues. V dropped 1 base and J dropped 9 bases, with 10 bases sitting between them. CDR3 in amino acids: CASSLEGKSIQYF. DNA for the CDR3: TGTGCCAGCAGTTTAGAGGGTAAATCCATTCAGTACTTC.

This clonotype was detected only a few times. The chain couples TRBV9 to TRBJ1-3, with D unresolved. The V end was cut by 4 bases, the J end by 0 bases, with 14 bases between. The CDR3 length is 16 residues. Germline V gives CDR1 SGDLS, CDR2 YYNGEE. The DNA of the CDR3 is TGTGCCAGCAGCTCCGAAAAGCTTCACTCTGGAAACACCATATATTTT. It specifies CASSSEKLHSGNTIYF.

Only a few counts were recorded for this clonotype. The gene calls are TRBV10-2 and TRBJ2-4; D perhaps matches TRBD1 (6 bases). The CDR3 has 14 residues. Deletions cut 2 bases from V and 8 bases from J, with 13 bases between. The germline CDR1 and CDR2 sequences are WSHSY and SAAADI. In DNA, the CDR3 is TGCGCCAGCAGTGAGATGGTCAGGGGAGACATTCAGTACTTC. Its protein is CASSEMVRGDIQYF.

The chain carries TRBV6-5 and TRBJ2-5; 8 bases agree with TRBD1. The DNA end favors TRBJ2-7, so the J call may be wrong. CDR1 MNHEY and CDR2 SVGAGI come from the germline V gene. The CDR3 sequence is 16 residues long. The CDR3 DNA reads as TGTGCCAGCAGTTACACGACAGGGGCCTCTCAATACGAGCAGTACTTC. Translated, it gives CASSYTTGASQYEQYF.

The sample holds a few counts of this clonotype. The rearrangement links TRBV5-1 to TRBJ2-1; D is possibly TRBD2 (6 bases). From germline, CDR1 is SGHRS and CDR2 YFSETQ. The CDR3 sequence is 14 residues long. With 0 bases removed from V and 6 bases from J, the gap between germline ends came to 10 bases. The CDR3 region is CASSLEAGFNEQFF. In nucleotides, the CDR3 is TGCGCCAGCAGCTTGGAGGCGGGATTCAATGAGCAGTTCTTC.

This clonotype was counted a few times. The chain combines TRBV5-1 with TRBJ2-3; TRBD2 agrees at 9 bases. This CDR3 spans 16 amino acids. Germline CDR1 and CDR2: SGHRS and YFSETQ. The V and J ends lost 5 bases and 0 bases, in that order; junction bases with no gene match: 7. In DNA, the CDR3 is TGCGCCAGCAGACGAACTAGCGGGTCGAGCACAGATACGCAGTATTTT. Its protein product is CASRRTSGSSTDTQYF.

The sample holds a few counts of this clonotype. In nucleotides, the CDR3 is TGTGCCAGCAGTGAAGTCATCACAGATACGCAGTATTTT. Protein product: CASSEVITDTQYF. This rearrangement joins TRBV2 to TRBJ2-3; no firm D call. The CDR3 loop spans 13 amino acids. CDR1 is SNHLY and CDR2 is FYNNEI in the germline V gene. Trimming removed 1 base from V and 2 bases from J, with 4 bases in between.

The chain is built from TRBV2 and TRBJ2-7; TRBD2 matches 7 bases. The CDR3 totals 14 residues. Germline V lookup: CDR1 SNHLY, CDR2 FYNNEI. The V and J ends lost 3 bases and 6 bases, in that order; junction bases with no gene match: 8. In DNA, the CDR3 is TGTGCCAGCAGTGAGAGGCGGGAGTTATTCGAGCAGTACTTC. Translating it yields CASSERRELFEQYF.

This clonotype was observed a handful of times. The V and J genes are TRBV3-1 and TRBJ1-2, with 8 bases aligning to TRBD1. The V gene's germline CDR1 is LGHDT and CDR2 YNNKEL (reference sequence). The CDR3 is 13 residues long. V shed 4 bases and J 10 bases; nucleotides not matched to a gene: 8. In DNA form, the CDR3 reads TGTGCCAGCAGCCCGGACAGGGAGGTTGCCTACACCTTC. Encoded protein: CASSPDREVAYTF.

Only one count was recorded for this clonotype. J is TRBJ1-5 and V is TRBV7-2, with a possible D match to TRBD1 (5 bases). The germline V gene encodes CDR1 SGHTA and CDR2 FQGNSA. Trimming took off 0 bases at V and 2 bases at J, with 14 bases between the two ends. This CDR3 has 17 amino acids. CDR3 amino acids: CASSLAHTLGGNQPQHF. The CDR3, as DNA: TGTGCCAGCAGCTTAGCGCACACCCTGGGGGGCAATCAGCCCCAGCATTTT.

The chain couples TRBV12-3 or TRBV12-4 to TRBJ2-7, with D uncertain. CDR3 length: 15 amino acids. The ends were cut back, 3 bases at V and 3 bases at J, with 15 bases in the middle. The CDR3: CASSLQDRTIYEQYF. The CDR3 nucleotides are TGTGCCAGCAGTTTGCAGGACCGTACCATCTACGAGCAGTACTTC.

This clonotype was seen more than once but under ten times. The chain employs TRBV24-1 and TRBJ2-7; 9 bases are a match to TRBD2. Germline lookup yields CDR1 KGHDR and CDR2 SFDVKD. Unmatched junction bases numbered 6, after V lost 7 bases and J lost 0 bases. The CDR3 totals 15 residues. The chain's CDR3 is CATRRRGGSSYEQYF. The CDR3 DNA sequence: TGTGCCACCAGACGGCGGGGGGGAAGCTCCTACGAGCAGTACTTC.

The chain is built from TRBV20-1 and TRBJ2-1, with a possible D match to TRBD1 (6 bases). Germline assignment: CDR1 DFQATT and CDR2 SNEGSKA (reference sequence). Trimming took 4 bases from V and 4 from J, leaving 14 bases between them. The CDR3 has 14 residues. CDR3 region: CSAITGSQYNEQFF. CDR3 in DNA: TGCAGTGCTATTACAGGGTCGCAATACAATGAGCAGTTCTTC.